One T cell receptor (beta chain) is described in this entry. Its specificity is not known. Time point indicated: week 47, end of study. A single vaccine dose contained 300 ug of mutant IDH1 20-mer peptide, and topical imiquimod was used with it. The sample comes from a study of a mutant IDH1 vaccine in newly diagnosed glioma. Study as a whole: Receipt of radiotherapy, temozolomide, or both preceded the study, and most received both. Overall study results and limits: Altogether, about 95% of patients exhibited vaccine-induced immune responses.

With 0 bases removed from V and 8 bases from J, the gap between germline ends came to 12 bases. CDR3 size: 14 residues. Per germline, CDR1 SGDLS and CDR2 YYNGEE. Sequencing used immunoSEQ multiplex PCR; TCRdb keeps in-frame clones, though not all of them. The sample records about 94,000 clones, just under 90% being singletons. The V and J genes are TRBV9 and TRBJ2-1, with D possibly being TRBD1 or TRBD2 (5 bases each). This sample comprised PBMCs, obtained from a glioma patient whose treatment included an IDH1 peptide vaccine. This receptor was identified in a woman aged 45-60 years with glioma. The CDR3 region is CASSVGGSGDEQFF. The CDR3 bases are TGTGCCAGCAGCGTAGGGGGGAGTGGAGATGAGCAGTTCTTC.